This section outlines one T cell receptor beta chain sequence together with its context. Its target is not known. The assay was immunoSEQ multiplex PCR, and TCRdb's table has in-frame clones only and misses some. The profile shows 20,000 or so clones, less than 85% of them singletons. The record originates from a study of CD4 T cells in relation to SARS-CoV-2 and coronaviruses. The unexposed donors gave CD4+ T cells in 2011-2018, prior to COVID-19. After 10 to 11 days of culture, CD4+ T cells were isolated. Cultures held roughly 2 million PBMCs per well with 8.5 to 10 IU/ml IL-2. Cultures received half-medium IL-2 refreshes on days 3 and 7. The V gene's germline CDR1 is LGHNA and CDR2 YNFKEQ. This CDR3 region has 17 residues. The V end was cut by 1 base, the J end by 0 bases, with 14 bases between.

The chain combines TRBV4-2 with TRBJ2-3, with D maybe TRBD2 (5 bases). The specimen was CD4+ T cells from PBMCs, cultured in vitro. The receptor was isolated from a human donor in good health. CDR3 region: CASSQVVLAASTDTQYF. Here the CDR3 DNA reads TGTGCCAGCAGCCAAGTCGTCCTAGCCGCTAGCACAGATACGCAGTATTTT.